The source of this T cell receptor beta chain is a study of T cell changes during pregnancy in multiple sclerosis. Germline values: CDR1 SEHNR, CDR2 FQNEAQ (reference sequence). This CDR3 is 12 amino acids long. V was trimmed by 4 bases and J by 7 bases, leaving 11 bases between them. TCRdb's table, derived via immunoSEQ multiplex PCR, lists solely in-frame clones and lacks some. This table has about 34,000 clones, 80% to 90% appearing once. The chain combines TRBV7-9 with TRBJ2-7; D gene ambiguous. This TCR was sampled from a female donor with multiple sclerosis, enrolled in a pregnancy study. The starting material was CD8+ T cells from peripheral blood mononuclear cells, obtained in the third trimester of pregnancy. The CDR3 loop reads CASSSPSGEQYF. DNA of the CDR3: TGTGCCAGCAGCTCCCCCTCCGGTGAGCAGTACTTC.